The T cell receptor (beta chain) under discussion was sequenced for a study of T cells in Graves' hyperthyroidism and ophthalmopathy. RNA transcripts yielded amplified TCR beta CDR3 regions. The TCR CDR3 first-round RT-PCR relied on the HTBI primer set. In TCRdb, the multiplex PCR reads were re-called with MiXCR into one record per CDR3 protein. The table shows 250,000 to 300,000 distinct CDR3 sequences, with roughly 19% occurring only once. A NOSPECS grade of at least 4, a Clinical Activity Score of at least 3 and duration under 3 months were recorded in ophthalmopathy patients. The PBMCs studied were ones that came from 10 ml fresh peripheral blood. To note about this clonotype: This sequence may be a read error, since a much larger clone differs from it by one base.

The clonotype comes from a man between 45 and 60 years old with Graves' ophthalmopathy. The specimen sequenced was blood.

CDR3 sequence reads: CASQALAGGGSGELFF. CDR3 coding DNA: TGTGCCAGCCAAGCACTAGCGGGAGGAGGATCCGGGGAGCTGTTTTTT. This sequence joins TRBV2 and TRBJ2-2; TRBD2 agrees at 12 bases. CDR1 SNHLY and CDR2 FYNNEI come from the germline V gene. V gave up 8 bases and J gave up 6 bases; unmatched junction bases: 10. The CDR3 covers 16 residues.